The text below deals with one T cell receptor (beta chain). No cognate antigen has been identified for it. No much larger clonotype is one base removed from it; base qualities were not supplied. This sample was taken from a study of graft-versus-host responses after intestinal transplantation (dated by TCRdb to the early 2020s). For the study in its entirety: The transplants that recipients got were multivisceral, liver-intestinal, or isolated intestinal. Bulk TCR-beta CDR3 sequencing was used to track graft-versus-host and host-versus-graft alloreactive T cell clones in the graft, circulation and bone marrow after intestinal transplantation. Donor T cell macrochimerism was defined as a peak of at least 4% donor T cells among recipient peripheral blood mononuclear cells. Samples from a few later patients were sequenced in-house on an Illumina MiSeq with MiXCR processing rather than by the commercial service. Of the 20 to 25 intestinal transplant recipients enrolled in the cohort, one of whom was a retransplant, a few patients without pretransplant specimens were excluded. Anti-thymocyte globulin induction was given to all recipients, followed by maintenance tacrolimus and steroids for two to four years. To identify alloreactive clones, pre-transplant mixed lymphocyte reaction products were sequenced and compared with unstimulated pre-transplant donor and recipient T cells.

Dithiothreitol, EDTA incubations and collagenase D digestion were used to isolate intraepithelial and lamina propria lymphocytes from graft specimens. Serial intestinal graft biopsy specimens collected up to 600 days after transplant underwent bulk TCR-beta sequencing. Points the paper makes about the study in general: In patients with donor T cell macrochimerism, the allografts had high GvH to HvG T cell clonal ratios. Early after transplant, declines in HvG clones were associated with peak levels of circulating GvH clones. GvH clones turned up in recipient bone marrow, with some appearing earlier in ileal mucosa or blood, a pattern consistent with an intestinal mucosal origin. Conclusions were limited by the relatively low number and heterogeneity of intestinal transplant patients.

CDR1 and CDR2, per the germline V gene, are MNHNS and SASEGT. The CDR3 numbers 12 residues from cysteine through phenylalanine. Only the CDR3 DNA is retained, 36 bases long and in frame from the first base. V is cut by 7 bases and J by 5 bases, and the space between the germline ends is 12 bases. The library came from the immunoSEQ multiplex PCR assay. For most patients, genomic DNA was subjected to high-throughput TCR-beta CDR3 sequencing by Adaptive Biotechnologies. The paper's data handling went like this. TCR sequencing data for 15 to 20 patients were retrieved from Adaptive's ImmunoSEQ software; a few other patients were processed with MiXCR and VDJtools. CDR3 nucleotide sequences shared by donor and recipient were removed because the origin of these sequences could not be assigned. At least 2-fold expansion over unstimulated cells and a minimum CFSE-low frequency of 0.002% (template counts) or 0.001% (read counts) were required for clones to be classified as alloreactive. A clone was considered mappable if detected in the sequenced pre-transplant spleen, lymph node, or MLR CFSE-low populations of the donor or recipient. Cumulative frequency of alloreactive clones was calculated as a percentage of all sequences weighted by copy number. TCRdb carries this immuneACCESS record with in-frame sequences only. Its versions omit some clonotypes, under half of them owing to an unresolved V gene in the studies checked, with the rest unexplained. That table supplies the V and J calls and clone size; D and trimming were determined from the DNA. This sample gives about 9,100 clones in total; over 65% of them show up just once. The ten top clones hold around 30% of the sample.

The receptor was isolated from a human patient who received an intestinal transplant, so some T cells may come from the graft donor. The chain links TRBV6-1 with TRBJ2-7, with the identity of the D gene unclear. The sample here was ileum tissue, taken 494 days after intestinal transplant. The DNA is TGTGCCAGCATCCACCCCCACCACGAGCAGTACTTC. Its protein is CASIHPHHEQYF.